This T cell receptor beta chain was recovered during a study of cytomegalovirus exposure and HLA in healthy donors. The overall study: T cells numbering about 200 million yielded some 100 million unique TCR beta sequences in an earlier analysis. Of over 350 genotyped donors, 75% to 90% grouped in the Caucasian-associated ancestry cluster.

Findings and caveats of the study: A later analysis showed HLA-associated TCR beta chains outstripping equally common others in clonal expansion.

60 Vbeta and 13 Jbeta primers were used in PCR. Data came from immunoSEQ multiplex PCR; TCRdb stores just in-frame clones and leaves some out. Among about 160,000 clones listed, about 85% were seen once. Turning to this clone: Its antigen is unknown.

V dropped 1 base and J dropped 8 bases, with 18 bases sitting between them. Looked up from germline, CDR1 is LNHNV and CDR2 is YYDKDF (reference sequence). This CDR3 spans 16 amino acids. The V and J genes are TRBV15 and TRBJ2-1; the D gene is possibly TRBD2 (5 bases). The specimen was PBMCs. The sequence was obtained from a man between 18 and 35 years old in good health and CMV-seropositive. The DNA for the CDR3 is TGTGCCACCAGCAGAGCCCTGGGAGCCAAGGGCCATGAGCAGTTCTTC. Translating gives CATSRALGAKGHEQFF.